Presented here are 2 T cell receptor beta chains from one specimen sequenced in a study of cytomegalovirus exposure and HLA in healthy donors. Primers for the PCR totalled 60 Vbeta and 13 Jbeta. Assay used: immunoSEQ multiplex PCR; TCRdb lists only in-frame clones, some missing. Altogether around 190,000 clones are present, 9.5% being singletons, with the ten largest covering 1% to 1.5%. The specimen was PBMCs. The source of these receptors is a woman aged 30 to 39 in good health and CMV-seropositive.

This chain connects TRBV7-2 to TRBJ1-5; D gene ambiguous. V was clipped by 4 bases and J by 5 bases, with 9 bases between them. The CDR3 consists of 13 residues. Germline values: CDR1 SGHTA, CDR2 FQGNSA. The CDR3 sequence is CASSSHGDQPQHF. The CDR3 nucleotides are TGTGCCAGCAGCTCGCACGGGGATCAGCCCCAGCATTTT.

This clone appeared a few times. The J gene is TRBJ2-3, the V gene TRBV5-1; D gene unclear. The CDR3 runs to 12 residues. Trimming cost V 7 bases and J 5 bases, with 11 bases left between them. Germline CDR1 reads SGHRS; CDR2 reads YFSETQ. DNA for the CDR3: TGCGCCAGCCGGAGCTTCAGAGATACGCAGTATTTT. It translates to CASRSFRDTQYF.